Presented here are 22 T cell receptor beta chains from one specimen sequenced in a study of a mutant IDH1 vaccine in newly diagnosed glioma. Time point noted: week 35, safety follow-up. Topical imiquimod was applied with each vaccine dose, which held 300 ug of mutant IDH1 20-mer peptide. TCRdb keeps only in-frame clones here, not all; method: immunoSEQ multiplex PCR. The top ten clones hold about 1.6% of a sample with around 41,000 clones, 80% to 90% of them seen once. These receptors have no known antigen. This specimen consisted of PBMCs, obtained from a glioma patient whose treatment included an IDH1 peptide vaccine. The receptors stem from a middle-aged man with glioma.

This sequence joins TRBV7-9 and TRBJ1-1; 8 bases are a match to TRBD1. Germline trimming cut 3 bases from V and 0 bases from J; bases unmatched to any gene: 3. The CDR3 contains 15 residues. Germline CDR1 and CDR2: SEHNR and FQNEAQ (reference sequence). The CDR3 reads CASSLGTGMNTEAFF. CDR3 nucleotide sequence: TGTGCCAGCAGCTTGGGGACAGGCATGAACACTGAAGCTTTCTTT.

The chain recombines TRBV5-1 with TRBJ1-5; no firm D call. Germline CDR1 is SGHRS and CDR2 is YFSETQ. V was clipped by 5 bases and J by 7 bases, with 19 bases between them. This CDR3 has 15 amino acids. CDR3 residues: CASSTDGGEGQPQHF. CDR3 DNA sequence: TGCGCCAGCAGTACTGACGGCGGAGAGGGACAGCCCCAGCATTTT. The whole variable domain, filled in from reference TRBV5-1 and TRBJ1-5, reads KAGVTQTPRYLIKTRGQQVTLSCSPISGHRSVSWYQQTPGQGLQFLFEYFSETQRNKGNFPGRFSGRQFSNSRSEMNVSTLELGDSALYLCASSTDGGEGQPQHFGDGTRLSIL.

This rearrangement joins TRBV29-1 to TRBJ1-2; possible D gene TRBD1, 5 bases. V lost 6 bases to trimming and J lost 6 bases, with 23 bases between them. Germline V CDR1 and CDR2: SQVTM, ANQGSEA. The CDR3 has 15 amino acids. This chain's CDR3 is CSVTDQGGGLNGYTF. The CDR3 region has the DNA TGCAGCGTAACAGACCAGGGTGGGGGATTAAATGGCTACACCTTC.

The J gene is TRBJ2-3, the V gene TRBV19; possibly TRBD1 for D (7 bases). This CDR3 contains 17 residues. Per germline, CDR1 LNHDA and CDR2 SQIVND (reference sequence). V shed 5 bases and J shed 5 bases, with 23 bases lying between them. CDR3 in DNA: TGTGCCAGTAGTCCCCACAGGGGAGGTCGTCCAGAAGATACGCAGTATTTT. Its translation: CASSPHRGGRPEDTQYF.

This rearrangement joins TRBV9 to TRBJ1-6, with TRBD1 matching over 8 bases. J lost 7 bases, V lost 4 bases, and 10 bases had no gene match. Germline lookup yields CDR1 SGDLS and CDR2 YYNGEE. This CDR3 has 16 amino acids. The DNA of the CDR3 is TGTGCCAGCAGCCTCCGTCTCGGACAGGGAAATTCACCCCTCCACTTT. Its translation: CASSLRLGQGNSPLHF.

To note about this clone: The junction departs from the called germline gene at one end, perhaps through a read error. This sequence joins TRBV7-9 and TRBJ2-1, with 9 bases matching TRBD2. The CDR3 runs 16 residues. In germline, CDR1 is SEHNR, CDR2 FQNEAQ (reference sequence). CDR3 in DNA: TGTGCCAGCAGCTTTTTTTGGGCTAGCGGGAACAACGAGCAGTTCTTC. As protein: CASSFFWASGNNEQFF. Full variable domain (outside the CDR3, taken from reference TRBV7-9 and TRBJ2-1): DTGVSQNPRHKITKRGQNVTFRCDPISEHNRLYWYRQTLGQGPEFLTYFQNEAQLEKSRLLSDRFSAERPKGSFSTLEIQRTEQGDSAMYLCASSFFWASGNNEQFFGPGTRLTVL.

As to this clone: Other DNA sequences from this sample encode an identical CDR3 as well. The genes are TRBV19 and TRBJ1-3; no definite D call. This CDR3 spans 13 amino acids. Germline V lookup: CDR1 LNHDA, CDR2 SQIVND (reference sequence). The ends were cut back, 5 bases at V and 3 bases at J, with 8 bases in the middle. This chain's CDR3 is CASSLGSGNTIYF. The DNA of the CDR3 is TGTGCCAGTAGTTTGGGTAGTGGAAACACCATATATTTT.

This chain connects TRBV2 to TRBJ2-4; tentatively, D is TRBD1 (5 bases). Trimming cost V 2 bases and J 9 bases, with 11 bases left between them. The germline V gene encodes CDR1 SNHLY and CDR2 FYNNEI. The CDR3 consists of 13 residues. Here the CDR3 DNA reads TGTGCCAGCAGTGAAAGGCCGCAGGGCATTCAGTACTTC. Protein: CASSERPQGIQYF.

The CDR3 region has the DNA TGTGCCAGTAGTATGGTGGCCAACTACGGCGACTATGGCTACACCTTC. Its translation: CASSMVANYGDYGYTF. The rearrangement links TRBV19 to TRBJ1-2; D not resolved. V was clipped by 3 bases and J by 3 bases, with 17 bases between them. The CDR3 length is 16 residues. Looked up from germline, CDR1 is LNHDA and CDR2 is SQIVND (reference sequence).

The chain employs TRBV29-1 and TRBJ2-5, with 11 bases that match TRBD2. V lost 6 bases and J lost 2; bases outside the gene matches: 5. The CDR3 sequence is 14 residues long. Germline V CDR1 and CDR2: SQVTM, ANQGSEA. The CDR3: CSVTSGGGQETQYF. In DNA form, the CDR3 reads TGCAGCGTCACTAGCGGGGGAGGTCAAGAGACCCAGTACTTC. Full variable domain (missing parts from reference TRBV29-1 and TRBJ2-5): SAVISQKPSRDICQRGTSLTIQCQVDSQVTMMFWYRQQPGQSLTLIATANQGSEATYESGFVIDKFPISRPNLTFSTLTVSNMSPEDSSIYLCSVTSGGGQETQYFGPGTRLLVL.

The gene calls are TRBV4-2 and TRBJ1-4; D unclear. V was clipped by 5 bases and J by 8 bases, with 9 bases between them. Germline CDR1 reads LGHNA; CDR2 reads YNFKEQ. The CDR3 covers 12 residues. The CDR3 sequence is CASSAVGEKLFF. CDR3 coding DNA: TGTGCCAGCAGCGCGGTCGGGGAAAAACTGTTTTTT.

V is TRBV11-3 and J is TRBJ2-5; no firm D call. This CDR3 comprises 15 residues. CDR1 SGHNT and CDR2 YENEEA come from the germline V gene. The V gene lost 2 bases and the J gene lost 1 base, with 11 bases spanning the gap. CDR3: CASSLTFDLQETQYF. CDR3 coding DNA: TGTGCCAGCAGCTTAACGTTTGATCTCCAAGAGACCCAGTACTTC. Full variable domain (missing parts from reference TRBV11-3 and TRBJ2-5): EAGVVQSPRYKIIEKKQPVAFWCNPISGHNTLYWYLQNLGQGPELLIRYENEEAVDDSQLPKDRFSAERLKGVDSTLKIQPAELGDSAVYLCASSLTFDLQETQYFGPGTRLLVL.

This chain uses TRBV30 with TRBJ1-4; TRBD1 matches 8 bases. The CDR3 loop spans 12 amino acids. CDR1 is GTSNPN and CDR2 is SVGIG in the germline V gene (reference sequence). The V segment lost 8 bases and the J segment 7 bases; nucleotides outside the gene matches: 6. The CDR3 sequence is CAVGQGTEKLFF. CDR3 nucleotides: TGTGCCGTAGGACAGGGAACTGAAAAACTGTTTTTT.

The sample holds a few counts of this clone. The chain carries TRBV27 and TRBJ2-7, with TRBD2 identical over 8 bases. The length of the CDR3 is 11 residues. Germline CDR1 and CDR2: MNHEY and SMNVEV (reference sequence). V was pared by 10 bases and J by 6 bases, with 5 bases of the junction left unmatched. CDR3 residues: CATVGGVEQYF. The CDR3, as DNA: TGTGCCACGGTCGGGGGGGTCGAGCAGTACTTC.

The chain recombines TRBV28 with TRBJ2-7, with D possibly called TRBD1 or TRBD2 (6 bases each). The CDR3 length is 13 residues. Trimming took off 10 bases at V and 3 bases at J, with 16 bases between the two ends. The germline gives CDR1 MDHEN, CDR2 SYDVKM. CDR3 loop: CATRGGTIYEQYF. The CDR3 coding sequence is TGTGCCACCCGTGGGGGGACAATCTACGAGCAGTACTTC.

This rearrangement joins TRBV7-2 to TRBJ2-3; 7 bases align to TRBD2. This CDR3 spans 12 amino acids. V trimming: 5 bases; J trimming: 5 bases; junction bases outside the gene matches: 1. Germline V gene sequence: CDR1 SGHTA, CDR2 FQGNSA. CDR3 loop: CASSGGGDTQYF. In DNA, the CDR3 is TGTGCCAGCAGCGGCGGGGGAGATACGCAGTATTTT.

The rearrangement joins TRBV28 to TRBJ1-5; tentative D call: TRBD1 (5 bases). The CDR3 is made up of 14 amino acids. Germline values: CDR1 MDHEN, CDR2 SYDVKM. V was trimmed by 3 bases and J by 9 bases, leaving 15 bases between them. CDR3: CASSFRQLAWPQHF. The DNA for the CDR3 is TGTGCCAGCAGTTTTCGACAGCTCGCGTGGCCCCAGCATTTT.

The rearrangement links TRBV4-3 to TRBJ1-2; D might be TRBD1 (6 bases). Trimming shortened V by 1 base and J by 1 base, and 10 bases separated the two germline ends. This CDR3 is 15 amino acids long. The germline CDR1 and CDR2 sequences are LGHNA and YSLEER. For the CDR3, the DNA is TGCGCCAGCAGCCAAGCAAGGACAGTTAACTATGGCTACACCTTC. This encodes CASSQARTVNYGYTF.

This rearrangement joins TRBV28 to TRBJ1-4; 8 bases line up with TRBD1. V was pared by 6 bases and J by 7 bases, with 7 bases of the junction left unmatched. Germline loops: CDR1 MDHEN, CDR2 SYDVKM. This CDR3 is 14 amino acids long. The CDR3 coding sequence is TGTGCCAGCAGGGCCGGGACAGGCGGTGAAAAACTGTTTTTT. Protein product: CASRAGTGGEKLFF.

This chain links TRBV30 with TRBJ1-3; TRBD1 matches 7 bases. V lost 3 bases and J lost 2; bases outside the gene matches: 4. The CDR3 sequence is 14 residues long. Germline V CDR1 and CDR2: GTSNPN, SVGIG (reference sequence). In DNA, the CDR3 is TGTGCCTGGAGCGGAGGGACAGCTGGAAACACCATATATTTT. Residues: CAWSGGTAGNTIYF.

This chain connects TRBV7-6 to TRBJ2-5; 7 positions agree with TRBD2. V shed 0 bases and J 4 bases; nucleotides not matched to a gene: 8. There are 16 residues in the CDR3. CDR1 and CDR2 (germline): SGHVS, FNYEAQ. The CDR3, as DNA: TGTGCCAGCAGCTTAGCGGGGCTAGCGGTTGGAGAGACCCAGTACTTC. This encodes CASSLAGLAVGETQYF.

The gene calls are TRBV18 and TRBJ1-1; D is uncertain. The germline V and J ends were trimmed by 1 base and 4 bases, with 10 bases remaining between them. Germline values: CDR1 KGHSH, CDR2 LQKENI. The CDR3 is made up of 14 amino acids. As DNA, the CDR3 is TGTGCCAGCTCACCACGAGAGTTGGGCACTGAAGCTTTCTTT. Its protein is CASSPRELGTEAFF.